The source of this TCR beta chain is a study of cytomegalovirus exposure and HLA in healthy donors. Study-level findings and limits: The classifier reportedly diagnosed cytomegalovirus status with high specificity and sensitivity. A likely sequencing artifact accounted for one observed cluster of highly shared sequence variants. There were 164 TCR beta chains listed as cytomegalovirus-associated. Analyses of presence and absence presupposed an approximately uniform sequencing depth across donors.

Losses at the gene ends were 8 bases for V and 4 bases for J; bases not matched to a gene: 10. The germline CDR1 and CDR2 sequences are ENHRY and SYGVKD. The CDR3 consists of 14 residues. Points on this clone: Its antigen is unidentified.

Use of 60 Vbeta and 13 Jbeta primers characterized the PCR. Assay used: immunoSEQ multiplex PCR; TCRdb lists only in-frame clones, some missing. This repertoire includes about 200,000 clones. The TCR originated in a boy younger than 18 in good health and CMV-seronegative. The sample consisted of PBMCs. This chain uses TRBV10-3 with TRBJ2-5, with 7 bases identical to TRBD1. The DNA of the CDR3 is TGTGCCATCGGGGCCGGGACAGAACTAGAGACCCAGTACTTC. Translation: CAIGAGTELETQYF.